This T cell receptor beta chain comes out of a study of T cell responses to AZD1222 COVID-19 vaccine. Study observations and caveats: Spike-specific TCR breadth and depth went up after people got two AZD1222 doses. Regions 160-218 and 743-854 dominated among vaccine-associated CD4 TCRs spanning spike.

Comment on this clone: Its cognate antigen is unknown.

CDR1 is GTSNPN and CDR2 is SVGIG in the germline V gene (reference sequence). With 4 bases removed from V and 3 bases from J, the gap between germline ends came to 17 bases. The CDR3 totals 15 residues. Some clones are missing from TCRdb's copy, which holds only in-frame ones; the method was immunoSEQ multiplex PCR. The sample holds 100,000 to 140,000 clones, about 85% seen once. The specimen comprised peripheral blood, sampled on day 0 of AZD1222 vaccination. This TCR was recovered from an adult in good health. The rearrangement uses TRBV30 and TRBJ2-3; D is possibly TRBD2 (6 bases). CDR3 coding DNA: TGTGCCTGGATATTTCTCGGGGGTGCGACAGATACGCAGTATTTT. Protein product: CAWIFLGGATDTQYF.